Below, 24 T cell receptor beta chains from the same sample are listed, as sequenced in a study of T cell repertoires in cytomegalovirus infection. TCRdb reprocessed the reads via MiXCR and lists one record per CDR3 protein. The table shows approximately 1,000,000 distinct CDR3 sequences, with around 30% occurring only once. No cognate antigen is known for these TCRs. This sample comprised cultured CD8+ T cells from PBMCs, obtained from culture after CMV antigen stimulation. These receptors were obtained from a human donor in good health (CMV status not recorded). Some clones in this sample may be carry-over from other donors' samples.

This clonotype was seen only a few times. The chain links TRBV7-9 to TRBJ2-5; D tentatively fits TRBD1 or TRBD2 (5 bases each). The V and J ends lost 4 bases and 7 bases respectively, with 13 bases between them. The CDR3 length is 13 residues. Germline V CDR1 and CDR2: SEHNR, FQNEAQ (reference sequence). CDR3 DNA: TGTGCCAGCAGCTCTCCGGGGACCAGGACCCAGTACTTC. This translates into CASSSPGTRTQYF.

Remarks on this clonotype: At one end, the junction sequence differs from germline, possibly due to a read error. The rearrangement uses TRBV5-1 and TRBJ2-1, with 10 bases that match TRBD2. The CDR3 contains 17 residues. Germline lookup yields CDR1 SGHRS and CDR2 YFSETQ. The CDR3 DNA is TGCGTCAGCAGCTTGGAGGTTCTAGCGGGGGCATACAATGAGCAGTTCTTC. This sequence encodes CVSSLEVLAGAYNEQFF.

The chain combines TRBV15 with TRBJ2-3; D not resolved. CDR1 is LNHNV and CDR2 is YYDKDF in the germline V gene (reference sequence). This CDR3 comprises 14 residues. V dropped 0 bases and J dropped 4 bases, with 8 bases sitting between them. DNA of the CDR3: TGTGCCACCAGCAGAGATAAGGAAGCAGATACGCAGTATTTT. It translates to CATSRDKEADTQYF.

Notes on this clonotype: A junction boundary mismatches the germline segment, possibly from a read error. This chain joins TRBV19 and TRBJ2-4; 9 nucleotides match TRBD2. CDR3 length equals 12 residues. From germline, CDR1 is LNHDA and CDR2 SQIVND (reference sequence). CDR3 sequence: CASSPFGGLAHF. In nucleotides, the CDR3 is TGTGCCAGTAGTCCGTTTGGCGGACTAGCGCACTTC.

This clonotype was detected many times. The chain uses TRBV7-6 and TRBJ2-1; D tentatively reads TRBD1 or TRBD2 (5 bases each). V gave up 7 bases and J gave up 6 bases, with 19 bases separating them. Germline V lookup: CDR1 SGHVS, CDR2 FNYEAQ. The CDR3 consists of 15 residues. CDR3 protein: CASTLEGPRSNEQFF. DNA for the CDR3: TGTGCCAGCACCCTAGAGGGGCCCCGAAGCAATGAGCAGTTCTTC.

The genes are TRBV11-2 and TRBJ2-1; D unclear. V was shortened by 4 bases and J by 4 bases, with 8 bases between the two germline ends. Germline-derived CDR1 and CDR2 are SGHAT and FQNNGV. The CDR3 runs 13 residues. In DNA, the CDR3 is TGTGCCAGCAGCTGGACCTCTTACAATGAGCAGTTCTTC. The encoded protein is CASSWTSYNEQFF. The variable domain in full, with the rest retrieved from reference TRBV11-2 and TRBJ2-1, is EAGVAQSPRYKIIEKRQSVAFWCNPISGHATLYWYQQILGQGPKLLIQFQNNGVVDDSQLPKDRFSAERLKGVDSTLKIQPAKLEDSAVYLCASSWTSYNEQFFGPGTRLTVL.

The chain combines TRBV7-9 with TRBJ1-1; D is perhaps TRBD1 (5 bases). Germline V gene sequence: CDR1 SEHNR, CDR2 FQNEAQ (reference sequence). The length of the CDR3 is 15 residues. The V and J ends lost 5 bases and 0 bases respectively, with 13 bases between them. CDR3 coding DNA: TGTGCCAGCAGCCTAGGGACTGCCATGAACACTGAAGCTTTCTTT. Translated, it gives CASSLGTAMNTEAFF. Filled out from reference TRBV7-9 and TRBJ1-1, the complete variable domain reads DTGVSQNPRHKITKRGQNVTFRCDPISEHNRLYWYRQTLGQGPEFLTYFQNEAQLEKSRLLSDRFSAERPKGSFSTLEIQRTEQGDSAMYLCASSLGTAMNTEAFFGQGTRLTVV.

This chain uses TRBV10-3 with TRBJ1-6; D may be TRBD1 (5 bases). This CDR3 is built from 17 residues. Germline CDR1 is ENHRY and CDR2 is SYGVKD. V gave up 2 bases and J gave up 1 base, with 12 bases separating them. This chain's CDR3 is CAISEGQGGSYNSPLHF. The DNA for the CDR3 is TGTGCCATCAGTGAGGGGCAGGGTGGTTCCTATAATTCACCCCTCCACTTT.

This clonotype has only a few counts. The chain combines TRBV20-1 with TRBJ2-1, with TRBD1 identical over 7 bases. In germline, CDR1 is DFQATT, CDR2 SNEGSKA (reference sequence). This CDR3 comprises 16 residues. J was trimmed by 1 base and V by 7 bases; bases with no gene match: 13. The CDR3 is CSGTSTGLGSYNEQFF. The DNA of the CDR3 is TGCAGTGGGACCTCGACAGGGTTGGGATCCTACAATGAGCAGTTCTTC.

V and J are TRBV2 and TRBJ1-5, with D unclear. This CDR3 is 15 amino acids long. Germline CDR1 and CDR2: SNHLY and FYNNEI. Trimming took 7 bases from V and 2 from J, leaving 15 bases between them. CDR3 in DNA: TGTGCCAGCATGGCCGCGCCGGATGGCAATCAGCCCCAGCATTTT. Its translation is CASMAAPDGNQPQHF.

V gene TRBV12-3 or TRBV12-4 combines with J gene TRBJ2-1; 9 bases are shared with TRBD1. The CDR3 totals 16 residues. J gave up 1 base and V 6 bases, and 7 bases lay outside the gene matches. The CDR3 region has the DNA TGTGCCAGCAGCCTACAGGGGGCCATTTCCTACAATGAGCAGTTCTTC. Translating it yields CASSLQGAISYNEQFF.

This clonotype was observed a handful of times. Here the CDR3 reads CASSYSERGVRNTQYF. As DNA, the CDR3 is TGTGCCAGCAGTTACTCAGAACGGGGGGTCCGAAATACGCAGTATTTT. The rearrangement uses TRBV6-5 and TRBJ2-3; 7 nucleotides agree with TRBD2. CDR3 size: 16 residues. V was clipped by 0 bases and J by 7 bases; unmatched bases: 10. CDR1 is MNHEY, CDR2 SVGAGI, per germline.

The chain has TRBV6-2 or TRBV6-3 and TRBJ1-2; no clear D. V dropped 4 bases and J dropped 1 base, with 16 bases sitting between them. The CDR3 sequence is 16 residues long. Germline loops: CDR1 MNHEY, CDR2 SVGEGT. CDR3 sequence: CASSSLARLLNYGYTF. For the CDR3, the DNA is TGTGCCAGCAGTTCTCTCGCCCGACTCCTTAACTATGGCTACACCTTC.

This clonotype was detected a few times. The gene calls are TRBV19 and TRBJ1-1; 12 bases match TRBD1. With V trimmed by 11 bases and J by 3 bases, 7 bases remained unmatched. From germline, CDR1 is LNHDA and CDR2 SQIVND (reference sequence). CDR3 length equals 14 residues. CDR3 region: CAGRDRGLDTEAFF. CDR3 DNA sequence: TGTGCCGGACGGGACAGGGGGCTGGACACTGAAGCTTTCTTT.

There are a few counts of this clonotype. V and J are TRBV7-3 and TRBJ1-2, with 7 positions matching TRBD1. Per germline, CDR1 SGHTA and CDR2 FQGTGA. The CDR3 is made up of 17 amino acids. The J segment lost 6 bases and the V segment lost 5 bases, leaving 18 bases of the junction unmatched. CDR3 DNA sequence: TGTGCCAGCAGCCCATCACAGGGACAGCGCCTTAATGATGGCTACACCTTC. Translated: CASSPSQGQRLNDGYTF. The whole variable domain, remainder taken from reference TRBV7-3 and TRBJ1-2, is GAGVSQTPSNKVTEKGKYVELRCDPISGHTALYWYRQSLGQGPEFLIYFQGTGAADDSGLPNDRFFAVRPEGSVSTLKIQRTERGDSAVYLCASSPSQGQRLNDGYTFGSGTRLTVV.

J is TRBJ2-5 and V is TRBV7-9, with D possibly TRBD2 on 7 matching bases. There are 16 residues in the CDR3. Trimming cost V 5 bases and J 5 bases, with 21 bases left between them. Germline assignment: CDR1 SEHNR and CDR2 FQNEAQ (reference sequence). The DNA of the CDR3 is TGTGCCAGCAGCCTTGGGCCCGGGGGGCCTTTGGAGACCCAGTACTTC. This gives the protein CASSLGPGGPLETQYF.

At least ten counts were recorded for this clonotype. The chain combines TRBV6-2 or TRBV6-3 with TRBJ1-1, with 7 bases lining up with TRBD1. Germline V gene lookup returns CDR1 MNHEY and CDR2 SVGEGT. J gave up 9 bases and V 7 bases, and 11 bases lay outside the gene matches. CDR3 size: 13 residues. The CDR3: CASTRSTTGKAFF. The CDR3 bases are TGTGCCAGCACCCGTTCGACGACAGGGAAAGCTTTCTTT.

For the CDR3, the DNA is TGTGCCAGCAGCAAAGGGCCAGGAAGGGAGCAGTTCTTC. The encoded protein is CASSKGPGREQFF. The gene calls are TRBV12-3 or TRBV12-4 and TRBJ2-1, with D unclear. V lost 6 bases to trimming and J lost 10 bases, with 16 bases between them. This CDR3 has 13 amino acids.

This clonotype was counted a few times. The V gene is TRBV2, the J gene TRBJ2-2, with 7 positions matching TRBD1. The ends lost 8 bases at V and 5 bases at J; junction bases unmatched: 8. Germline V gene sequence: CDR1 SNHLY, CDR2 FYNNEI. This CDR3 is 14 amino acids long. The chain's CDR3 is CASVRQGGTGELFF. Here the CDR3 DNA reads TGTGCCAGCGTCAGACAGGGCGGGACCGGGGAGCTGTTTTTT.

The chain is built from TRBV4-3 and TRBJ1-2; weak D call: TRBD1 (5 bases). The CDR3 is made up of 14 amino acids. Germline V gives CDR1 LGHNA, CDR2 YSLEER. The V end was cut by 1 base, the J end by 2 bases, with 8 bases between. The CDR3 loop is CASSQAGSNYGYTF. DNA for the CDR3: TGCGCCAGCAGCCAAGCAGGGTCCAACTATGGCTACACCTTC.

The rearrangement uses TRBV28 and TRBJ1-6, with D unclear. This CDR3 is 14 amino acids long. V lost 2 bases to trimming and J lost 3 bases, with 5 bases between them. The germline gives CDR1 MDHEN, CDR2 SYDVKM. The CDR3 sequence is CASSLEDYNSPLHF. CDR3 bases: TGTGCCAGCAGTTTAGAGGACTATAATTCACCCCTCCACTTT.

This clonotype was detected a few times. The chain links TRBV7-9 to TRBJ1-6; D call uncertain. With 3 bases removed from V and 8 bases from J, the gap between germline ends came to 11 bases. CDR3 size: 14 residues. The germline V gene encodes CDR1 SEHNR and CDR2 FQNEAQ (reference sequence). The CDR3 coding sequence is TGTGCCAGCAGCTTCGAGGTTCGGGATTCACCCCTCCACTTT. It encodes CASSFEVRDSPLHF.

This clonotype was observed at least ten times. J is TRBJ2-5 and V is TRBV7-9; 7 nucleotides match TRBD1. CDR3 size: 14 residues. Unmatched junction bases numbered 6, after V lost 5 bases and J lost 3 bases. Germline-derived CDR1 and CDR2 are SEHNR and FQNEAQ (reference sequence). This chain's CDR3 is CASSPRDSEETQYF. In nucleotides, the CDR3 is TGTGCCAGCAGCCCTCGGGACAGCGAAGAGACCCAGTACTTC.

This clonotype has a handful of counts. The CDR3 is CASSSVTSGGSSYNEQFF. In DNA, the CDR3 is TGTGCCAGCAGTTCCGTGACTAGCGGGGGAAGCTCCTACAATGAGCAGTTCTTC. The gene calls are TRBV27 and TRBJ2-1, with 12 bases lining up with TRBD2. The ends lost 4 bases at V and 0 bases at J; junction bases unmatched: 7. The germline gives CDR1 MNHEY, CDR2 SMNVEV (reference sequence). The CDR3 has 18 amino acids.